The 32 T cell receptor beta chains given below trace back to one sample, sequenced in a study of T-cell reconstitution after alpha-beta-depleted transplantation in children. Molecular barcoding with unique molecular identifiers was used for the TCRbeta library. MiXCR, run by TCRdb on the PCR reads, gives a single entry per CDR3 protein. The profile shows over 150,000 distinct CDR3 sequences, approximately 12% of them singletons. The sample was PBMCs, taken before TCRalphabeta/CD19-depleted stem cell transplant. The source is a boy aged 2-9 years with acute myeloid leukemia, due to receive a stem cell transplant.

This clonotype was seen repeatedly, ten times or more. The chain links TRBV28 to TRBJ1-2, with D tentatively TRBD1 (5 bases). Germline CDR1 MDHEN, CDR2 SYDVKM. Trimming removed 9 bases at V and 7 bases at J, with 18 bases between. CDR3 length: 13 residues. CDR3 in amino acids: CASGRARVRGYTF. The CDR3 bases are TGTGCCAGTGGCAGGGCGCGGGTTCGTGGCTACACCTTC.

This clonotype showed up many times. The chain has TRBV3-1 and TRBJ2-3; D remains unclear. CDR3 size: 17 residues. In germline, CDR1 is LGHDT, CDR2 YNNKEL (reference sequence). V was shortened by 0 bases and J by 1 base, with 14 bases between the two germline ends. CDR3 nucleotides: TGTGCCAGCAGCCAAGATCTAAGGGTCCCACGCACAGATACGCAGTATTTT. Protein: CASSQDLRVPRTDTQYF.

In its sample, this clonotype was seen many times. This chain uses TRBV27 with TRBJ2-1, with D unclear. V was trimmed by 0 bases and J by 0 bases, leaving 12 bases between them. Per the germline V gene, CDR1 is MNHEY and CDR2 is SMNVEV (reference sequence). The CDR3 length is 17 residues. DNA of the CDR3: TGTGCCAGCAGTTTATCGGCCAGCGCTAGCTCCTACAATGAGCAGTTCTTC. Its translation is CASSLSASASSYNEQFF.

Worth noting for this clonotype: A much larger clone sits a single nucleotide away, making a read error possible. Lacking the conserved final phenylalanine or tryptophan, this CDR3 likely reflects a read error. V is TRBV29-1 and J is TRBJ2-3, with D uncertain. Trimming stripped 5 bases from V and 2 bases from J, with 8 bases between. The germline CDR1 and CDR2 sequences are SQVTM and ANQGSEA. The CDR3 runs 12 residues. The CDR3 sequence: CSVLENTDTQYI. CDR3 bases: TGCAGCGTTCTAGAGAACACAGATACGCAGTATATT.

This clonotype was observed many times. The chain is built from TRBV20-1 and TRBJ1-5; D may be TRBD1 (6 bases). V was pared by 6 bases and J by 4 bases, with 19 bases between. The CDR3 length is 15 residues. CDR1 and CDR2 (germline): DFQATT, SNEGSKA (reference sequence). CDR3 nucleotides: TGCAGTGCCCCTGACCGCGGGACACCAAATCAGCCCCAGCATTTT. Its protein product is CSAPDRGTPNQPQHF.

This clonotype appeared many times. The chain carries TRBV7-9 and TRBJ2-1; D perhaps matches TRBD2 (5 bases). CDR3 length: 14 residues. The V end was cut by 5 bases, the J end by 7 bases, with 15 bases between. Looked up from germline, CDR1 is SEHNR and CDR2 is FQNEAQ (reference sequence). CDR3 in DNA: TGTGCCAGCAGCCCTTGGACTTCCCCGAATGAGCAGTTCTTC. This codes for CASSPWTSPNEQFF. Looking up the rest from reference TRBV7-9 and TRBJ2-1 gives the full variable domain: DTGVSQNPRHKITKRGQNVTFRCDPISEHNRLYWYRQTLGQGPEFLTYFQNEAQLEKSRLLSDRFSAERPKGSFSTLEIQRTEQGDSAMYLCASSPWTSPNEQFFGPGTRLTVL.

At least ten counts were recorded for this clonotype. For the CDR3, the DNA is TGTGCCAGCAGCTTGGGAGGGCTACTGGGCACCGGGGAGCTGTTTTTT. It yields the protein CASSLGGLLGTGELFF. The V and J genes are TRBV5-5 and TRBJ2-2; D may be TRBD2 (5 bases). The CDR3 has 16 residues. Germline CDR1 and CDR2: SGHKS and YYEKEE (reference sequence). Trimming took 0 bases from V and 4 from J, leaving 13 bases between them. The variable domain in full, with the rest retrieved from reference TRBV5-5 and TRBJ2-2, is DAGVTQSPTHLIKTRGQQVTLRCSPISGHKSVSWYQQVLGQGPQFIFQYYEKEERGRGNFPDRFSARQFPNYSSELNVNALLLGDSALYLCASSLGGLLGTGELFFGEGSRLTVL.

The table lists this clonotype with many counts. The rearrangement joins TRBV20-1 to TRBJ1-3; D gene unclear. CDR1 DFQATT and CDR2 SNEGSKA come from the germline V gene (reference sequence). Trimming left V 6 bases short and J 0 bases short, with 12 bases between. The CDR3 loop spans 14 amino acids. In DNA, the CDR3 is TGCAGTGCCCGGAGTGACCGCTCTGGAAACACCATATATTTT. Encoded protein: CSARSDRSGNTIYF.

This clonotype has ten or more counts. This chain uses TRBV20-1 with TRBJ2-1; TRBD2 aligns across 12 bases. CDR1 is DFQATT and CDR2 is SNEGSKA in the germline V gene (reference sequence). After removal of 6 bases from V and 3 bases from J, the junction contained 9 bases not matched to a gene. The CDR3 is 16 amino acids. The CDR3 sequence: CSAPWASGGDYNEQFF. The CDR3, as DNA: TGCAGTGCCCCCTGGGCTAGCGGGGGGGACTACAATGAGCAGTTCTTC.

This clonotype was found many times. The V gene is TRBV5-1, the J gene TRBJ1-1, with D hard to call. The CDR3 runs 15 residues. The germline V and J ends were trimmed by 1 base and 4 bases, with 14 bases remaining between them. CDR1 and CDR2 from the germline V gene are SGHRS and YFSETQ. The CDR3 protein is CASSLRGLLVTEAFF. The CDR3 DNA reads TGCGCCAGCAGCTTGAGAGGGCTACTGGTCACTGAAGCTTTCTTT.

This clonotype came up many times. The CDR3 DNA sequence: TGTGCCAGCAGCCCTCTAGCGGGGATTACAGATACGCAGTATTTT. It codes for CASSPLAGITDTQYF. The chain joins TRBV7-2 to TRBJ2-3, with 9 bases identical to TRBD2. CDR1 and CDR2 (germline): SGHTA, FQGNSA. The CDR3 extends over 15 amino acids. V shed 5 bases and J 3 bases; nucleotides not matched to a gene: 6.

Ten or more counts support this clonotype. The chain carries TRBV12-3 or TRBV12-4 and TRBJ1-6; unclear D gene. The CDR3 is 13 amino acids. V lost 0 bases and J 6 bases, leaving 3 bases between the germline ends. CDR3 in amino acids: CASSLAVNSPLHF. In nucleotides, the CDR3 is TGTGCCAGCAGTTTAGCTGTTAATTCACCCCTCCACTTT.

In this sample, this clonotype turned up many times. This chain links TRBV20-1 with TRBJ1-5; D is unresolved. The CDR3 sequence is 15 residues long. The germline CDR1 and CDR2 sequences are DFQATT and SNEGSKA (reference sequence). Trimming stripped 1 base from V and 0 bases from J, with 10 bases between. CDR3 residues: CSARARSLSNQPQHF. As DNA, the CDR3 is TGCAGTGCTAGAGCTCGGTCACTTAGCAATCAGCCCCAGCATTTT.

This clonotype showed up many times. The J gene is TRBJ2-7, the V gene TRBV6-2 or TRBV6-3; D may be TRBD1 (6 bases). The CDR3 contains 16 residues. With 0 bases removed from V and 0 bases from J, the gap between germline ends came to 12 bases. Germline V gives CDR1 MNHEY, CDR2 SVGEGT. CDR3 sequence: CASSYSAGASSYEQYV. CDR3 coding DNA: TGTGCCAGCAGTTACTCGGCAGGGGCGAGCTCCTACGAGCAGTACGTC.

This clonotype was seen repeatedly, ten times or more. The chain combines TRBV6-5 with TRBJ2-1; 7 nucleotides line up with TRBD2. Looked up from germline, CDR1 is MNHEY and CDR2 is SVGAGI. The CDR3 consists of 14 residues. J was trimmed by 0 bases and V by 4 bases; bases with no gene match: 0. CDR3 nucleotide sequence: TGTGCCAGCAGTTGGACTAGCTCCTACAATGAGCAGTTCTTC. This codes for CASSWTSSYNEQFF.

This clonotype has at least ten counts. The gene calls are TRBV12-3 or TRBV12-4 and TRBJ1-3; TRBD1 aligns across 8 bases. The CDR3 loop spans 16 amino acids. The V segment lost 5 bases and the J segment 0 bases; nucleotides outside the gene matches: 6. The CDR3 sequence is CASSGDRLDSGNTIYF. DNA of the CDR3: TGTGCCAGCAGTGGGGACAGGCTGGACTCTGGAAACACCATATATTTT.

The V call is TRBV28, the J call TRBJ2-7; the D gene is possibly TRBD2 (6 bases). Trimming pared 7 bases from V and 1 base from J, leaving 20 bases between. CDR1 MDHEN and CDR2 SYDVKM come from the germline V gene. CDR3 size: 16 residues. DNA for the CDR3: TGTGCCAGCACCCAGTACCCCGGAGGGCCATCCTACGAGCAGTACTTC. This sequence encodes CASTQYPGGPSYEQYF.

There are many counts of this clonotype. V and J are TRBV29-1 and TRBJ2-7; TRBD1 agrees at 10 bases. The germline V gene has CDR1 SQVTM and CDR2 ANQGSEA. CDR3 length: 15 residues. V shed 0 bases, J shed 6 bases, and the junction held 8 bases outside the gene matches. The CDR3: CSVEDPGQGRSEQYF. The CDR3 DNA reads TGCAGCGTTGAAGATCCGGGACAGGGGAGGTCCGAGCAGTACTTC.

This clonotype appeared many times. The CDR3 loop is CASSLVVGLGQETQYF. DNA for the CDR3: TGTGCCAGCAGCTTGGTTGTAGGGCTAGGCCAAGAGACCCAGTACTTC. The chain links TRBV5-5 to TRBJ2-5, with D unresolved. Germline V gene lookup returns CDR1 SGHKS and CDR2 YYEKEE (reference sequence). CDR3 length: 16 residues. V was cut by 0 bases and J by 1 base, with 13 bases left in between.

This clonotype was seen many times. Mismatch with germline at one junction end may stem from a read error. The CDR3 sequence: CASSNLAGIRF. The CDR3 DNA reads TGTGCCAGCAGCAATTTAGCAGGGATTCGCTTT. The rearrangement joins TRBV7-2 to TRBJ1-1, with TRBD1 as a possible D gene (5 bases). Germline V gene data show CDR1 as SGHTA and CDR2 as FQGNSA. The CDR3 is made up of 11 amino acids.

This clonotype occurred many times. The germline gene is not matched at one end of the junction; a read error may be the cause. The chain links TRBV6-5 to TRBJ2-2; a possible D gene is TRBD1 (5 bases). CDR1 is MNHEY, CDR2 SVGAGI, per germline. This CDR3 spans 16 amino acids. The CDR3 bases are TGTGCCAGCAGTTACTCGGCCGGGTTGGACACCGTGGAGCTGTTTTTT. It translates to CASSYSAGLDTVELFF.

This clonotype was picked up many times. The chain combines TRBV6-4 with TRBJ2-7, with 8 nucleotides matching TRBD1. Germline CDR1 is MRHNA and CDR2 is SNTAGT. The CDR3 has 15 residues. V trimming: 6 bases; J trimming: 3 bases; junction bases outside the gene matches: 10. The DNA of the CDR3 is TGTGCCAGCAGCGGGCCGGGACAGGAACTCTACGAGCAGTACGTC. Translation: CASSGPGQELYEQYV.

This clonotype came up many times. CDR3 in amino acids: CASSINRRNSYNEQFF. The CDR3 nucleotides read TGTGCCAGCAGCATAAACAGGAGGAACTCCTACAATGAGCAGTTCTTC. The chain carries TRBV7-2 and TRBJ2-1; D is tentatively TRBD1 or TRBD2 (5 bases each). From germline, CDR1 is SGHTA and CDR2 FQGNSA. V was cut by 5 bases and J by 0 bases, with 14 bases left in between. The CDR3 is made up of 16 amino acids.

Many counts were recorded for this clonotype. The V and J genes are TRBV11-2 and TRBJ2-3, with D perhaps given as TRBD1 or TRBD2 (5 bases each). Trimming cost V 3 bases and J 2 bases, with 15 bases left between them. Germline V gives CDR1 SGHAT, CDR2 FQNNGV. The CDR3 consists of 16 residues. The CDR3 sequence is CASSLGTARLTDTQYF. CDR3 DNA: TGTGCCAGCAGCTTGGGGACCGCCCGACTCACAGATACGCAGTATTTT.

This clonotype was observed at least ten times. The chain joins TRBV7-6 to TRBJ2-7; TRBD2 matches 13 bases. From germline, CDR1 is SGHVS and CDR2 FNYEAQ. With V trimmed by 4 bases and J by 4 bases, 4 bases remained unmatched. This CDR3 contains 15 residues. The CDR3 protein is CASSYGTSGTYEQYF. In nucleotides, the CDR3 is TGTGCCAGCAGCTATGGGACTAGCGGGACGTACGAGCAGTACTTC.

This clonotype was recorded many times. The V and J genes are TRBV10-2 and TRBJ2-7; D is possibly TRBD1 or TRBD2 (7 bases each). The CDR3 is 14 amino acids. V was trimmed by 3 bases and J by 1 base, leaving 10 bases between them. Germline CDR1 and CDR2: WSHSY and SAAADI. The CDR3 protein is CASSDRGGSYEQYV. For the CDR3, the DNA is TGCGCCAGCAGTGACAGGGGGGGATCCTACGAGCAGTACGTC.

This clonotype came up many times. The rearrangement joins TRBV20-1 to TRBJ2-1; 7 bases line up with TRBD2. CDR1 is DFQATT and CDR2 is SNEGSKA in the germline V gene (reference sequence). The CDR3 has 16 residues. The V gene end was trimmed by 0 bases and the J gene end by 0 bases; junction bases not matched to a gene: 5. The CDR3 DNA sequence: TGCAGTGCTAGAGACCCGAGCGGGGCCTCCTACAATGAGCAGTTCTTC. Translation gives CSARDPSGASYNEQFF.

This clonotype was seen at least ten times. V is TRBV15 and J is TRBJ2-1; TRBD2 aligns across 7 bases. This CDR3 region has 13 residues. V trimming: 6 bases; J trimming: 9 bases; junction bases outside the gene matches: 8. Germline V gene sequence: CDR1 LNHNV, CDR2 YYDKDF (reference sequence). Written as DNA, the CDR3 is TGTGCCACCAGTGAGACTAGCTGGACTGAGCAGTTCTTC. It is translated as CATSETSWTEQFF.

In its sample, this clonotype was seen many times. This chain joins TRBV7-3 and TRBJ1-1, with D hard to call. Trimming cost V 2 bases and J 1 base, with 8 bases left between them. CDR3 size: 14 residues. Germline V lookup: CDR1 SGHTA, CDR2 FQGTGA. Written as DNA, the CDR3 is TGTGCCAGCAGCTTAGGTCCGGGGAACACTGAAGCTTTCTTT. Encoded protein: CASSLGPGNTEAFF.

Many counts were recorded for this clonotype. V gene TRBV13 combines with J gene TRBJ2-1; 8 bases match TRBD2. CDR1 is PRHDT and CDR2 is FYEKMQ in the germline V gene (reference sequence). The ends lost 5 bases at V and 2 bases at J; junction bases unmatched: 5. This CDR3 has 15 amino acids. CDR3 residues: CASSQPGLAYNEQFF. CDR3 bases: TGTGCCAGCAGCCAACCGGGACTAGCCTACAATGAGCAGTTCTTC.

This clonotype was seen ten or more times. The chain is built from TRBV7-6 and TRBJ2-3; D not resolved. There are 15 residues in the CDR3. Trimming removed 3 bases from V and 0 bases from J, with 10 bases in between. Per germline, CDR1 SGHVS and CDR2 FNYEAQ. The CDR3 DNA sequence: TGTGCCAGCAGCTTTCAGGCGACTAGCACAGATACGCAGTATTTT. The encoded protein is CASSFQATSTDTQYF.

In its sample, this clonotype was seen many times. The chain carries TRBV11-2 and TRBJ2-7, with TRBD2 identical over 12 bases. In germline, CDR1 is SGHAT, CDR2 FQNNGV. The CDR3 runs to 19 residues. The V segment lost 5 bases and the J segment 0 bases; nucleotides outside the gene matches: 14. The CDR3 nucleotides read TGTGCCAGCAGCCCAACGATGACTAGCGGGAGATGGGTCTCCTACGAGCAGTACTTC. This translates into CASSPTMTSGRWVSYEQYF.